This is a list of T cell receptor beta chains from one sample in a study of T cell responses to AZD1222 COVID-19 vaccine. Produced via immunoSEQ multiplex PCR; TCRdb's table is partial and in-frame only. The profile covers about 86,000 clones, with approximately 89% appearing a single time and approximately 5% taken by the ten largest. This sample comprised peripheral blood, obtained 28 days after the second AZD1222 dose. All receptors come from an adult who received the AZD1222 COVID-19 vaccine. Each CDR3 is given with its conserved first and last residue. Fields, in order: CDR3 DNA, CDR3 protein, D gene, J gene, clone size, V gene. A D gene is named only where the DNA matches it firmly. Some rows mark clone size as missing; the rest say once, few, many or name a class of expanded clone.

TGTGCCAGCAGCCAAGAGGGACTAGCGGGGAACAATGAGCAGTTCTTC	CASSQEGLAGNNEQFF	TRBD2	TRBJ2-1	few	TRBV3-1/TRBV3-2
TGTGCCAGTAGTATAGGCAGGGGGAAAGAAGAACTGTTTTTT	CASSIGRGKEELFF	TRBD1	TRBJ1-4	-	TRBV19
TGTGCCAGTAGTATACCCGGGGAGAACACTGAAGCTTTCTTT	CASSIPGENTEAFF	-	TRBJ1-1	-	TRBV19
TGTGCCAGCAGTTACTCAGGGCTCGACGAGCAGTACTTC	CASSYSGLDEQYF	-	TRBJ2-7	-	TRBV6-5
TGTGCCAGCAGCCACTTAGCGCAGCGGGGCAGTCGAGAGACCCAGTACTTC	CASSHLAQRGSRETQYF	TRBD2	TRBJ2-5	once	TRBV3-1/TRBV3-2
TGCGCCAGCAGCTTGGGGGATGGGCTAACCTTC	CASSLGDGLTF	-	TRBJ1-2	few	TRBV5-1
TGTGCCAGTAGTATTGGACAGGGAGGGTTGAACACTGAAGCTTTCTTT	CASSIGQGGLNTEAFF	TRBD1	TRBJ1-1	-	TRBV19
TGTGCCAGCAGTTCCAACCCCGGGACAGGGGCCTATGGCTACACCTTC	CASSSNPGTGAYGYTF	TRBD1	TRBJ1-2	-	TRBV28
TGTGCCAGCAGCACGACAGGGGGCCGCGACGAGCAGTACTTC	CASSTTGGRDEQYF	TRBD1	TRBJ2-7	-	TRBV7-3
TGTGCCAGCTCACCAGACGGTTCCCTGAATGAAAAACTGTTTTTT	CASSPDGSLNEKLFF	-	TRBJ1-4	few	TRBV18
TGTGCCAGCAGTTCCAGAGACAGGGATGGCTACACCTTC	CASSSRDRDGYTF	TRBD1	TRBJ1-2	-	TRBV6-6
TGTGCCAGCAGTTCAGGGGACACTGAAGCTTTCTTT	CASSSGDTEAFF	-	TRBJ1-1	-	TRBV28